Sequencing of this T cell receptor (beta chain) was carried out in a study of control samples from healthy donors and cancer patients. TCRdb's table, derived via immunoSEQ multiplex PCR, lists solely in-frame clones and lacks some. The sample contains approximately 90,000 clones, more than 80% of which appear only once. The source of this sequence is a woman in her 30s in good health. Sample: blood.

The DNA of the CDR3 is TGTGCCAGCAGTTTTCTCCGGGGGGGCCCCAATGAGCAGTTCTTC. Translated: CASSFLRGGPNEQFF. The chain couples TRBV27 to TRBJ2-1; 8 bases agree with TRBD2. The CDR3 runs to 15 residues. The germline CDR1 and CDR2 sequences are MNHEY and SMNVEV (reference sequence). V lost 3 bases, J lost 6 bases, and 7 bases stayed unmatched.